One sample yielded the 6 T cell receptor beta chains listed below, sequenced in a study of early T cells in non-severe SARS-CoV-2 infection. Each CDR3 protein is one row after TCRdb ran MiXCR on the 5' RACE reads. The sample holds fewer than 85,000 distinct CDR3 sequences, approximately 14% seen once. Sequenced input: whole blood. Source of these receptors: an adult who was a healthcare worker with PCR-confirmed SARS-CoV-2 infection or an uninfected control (not recorded which).

This clonotype was seen a handful of times. V is TRBV5-1 and J is TRBJ2-1; D is uncertain. V was clipped by 4 bases and J by 2 bases, with 13 bases between them. The CDR3 sequence is 15 residues long. Germline V gene data show CDR1 as SGHRS and CDR2 as YFSETQ. The CDR3 nucleotides read TGCGCCAGCAGCGAACGACGGGCGCCCTACAATGAGCAGTTCTTC. Protein product: CASSERRAPYNEQFF.

This clonotype came up a few times. The chain recombines TRBV5-1 with TRBJ2-3; the D gene is possibly TRBD2 (6 bases). Germline V gives CDR1 SGHRS, CDR2 YFSETQ. Trimming took 0 bases from V and 0 from J, leaving 8 bases between them. The length of the CDR3 is 15 residues. Here the CDR3 reads CASSLVAASTDTQYF. CDR3 DNA sequence: TGCGCCAGCAGCTTGGTAGCGGCTAGCACAGATACGCAGTATTTT.

This clonotype has just a few counts. The chain joins TRBV7-2 to TRBJ2-5, with TRBD2 matching 7 bases. Trimming took 5 bases from V and 4 from J; bases not matched to a gene: 10. The germline V gene has CDR1 SGHTA and CDR2 FQGNSA. The CDR3 totals 15 residues. CDR3 nucleotide sequence: TGTGCCAGCAGCAGTGGACTAGGCAACTCAGAGACCCAGTACTTC. This codes for CASSSGLGNSETQYF.

This clonotype was recorded a few times. J is TRBJ2-1 and V is TRBV12-3 or TRBV12-4, with no clear D. Trimming removed 5 bases at V and 10 bases at J, with 9 bases between. The CDR3 consists of 11 residues. The CDR3 is CASSLSSEQFF. The CDR3 bases are TGTGCCAGCAGTCTTTCCTCAGAGCAGTTCTTC.

This clonotype was observed many times. The chain links TRBV20-1 to TRBJ2-1, with D possibly matching TRBD2 (6 bases). CDR3 length: 17 amino acids. Germline V gene lookup returns CDR1 DFQATT and CDR2 SNEGSKA (reference sequence). Trimming took 0 bases from V and 4 from J, leaving 19 bases between them. The CDR3 region has the DNA TGCAGTGCTAGAGATCTTCGGGCGGGGTTTGGGTACAATGAGCAGTTCTTC. Protein sequence: CSARDLRAGFGYNEQFF.

This clonotype was counted many times. The rearrangement joins TRBV28 to TRBJ2-3, with D hard to call. This CDR3 comprises 12 residues. Germline CDR1 MDHEN, CDR2 SYDVKM. V was cut by 6 bases and J by 2 bases, with 6 bases left in between. This chain's CDR3 is CASRTHTDTQYF. CDR3 DNA: TGTGCCAGCAGAACCCACACAGATACGCAGTATTTT.